One sample yielded the 9 T cell receptor beta chains listed below, sequenced in a study of blood T cell repertoires in COVID-19. Libraries were prepared by immunoSEQ multiplex PCR; TCRdb keeps only in-frame clonotypes and omits some of them. Among 200,000 to 300,000 clones, more than 75% were seen once, and the ten largest hold around 1.5%. The source material was peripheral blood. These receptor sequences come from a woman aged 60-75 years who had recovered from COVID-19.

The chain links TRBV11-3 to TRBJ2-3; D might be TRBD1 (5 bases). This CDR3 comprises 15 residues. Trimming removed 1 base at V and 5 bases at J, with 13 bases between. Germline assignment: CDR1 SGHNT and CDR2 YENEEA. This chain's CDR3 is CASSLGQTVGDTQYF. The CDR3 coding sequence is TGTGCCAGCAGCTTAGGACAGACGGTGGGAGATACGCAGTATTTT.

The chain employs TRBV19 and TRBJ2-7; D may be TRBD1 (6 bases). The germline CDR1 and CDR2 sequences are LNHDA and SQIVND (reference sequence). The germline V and J ends were trimmed by 3 bases and 1 base, with 13 bases remaining between them. The CDR3 contains 15 residues. The CDR3 loop reads CASSILGADSYEQYF. CDR3 nucleotides: TGTGCCAGTAGTATTTTGGGGGCAGATTCCTACGAGCAGTACTTC.

The chain couples TRBV4-1 to TRBJ2-5, with TRBD2 identical over 9 bases. The J segment lost 6 bases and the V segment lost 1 base, leaving 9 bases of the junction unmatched. The V gene's germline CDR1 is MGHRA and CDR2 YSYEKL. This CDR3 spans 16 amino acids. The CDR3 nucleotides are TGCGCCAGCAGCCAAGTAGGCCTAGCGGGGTCAAAGACCCAGTACTTC. Its protein is CASSQVGLAGSKTQYF.

The chain combines TRBV19 with TRBJ1-1, with unresolved D. Trimming took 3 bases from V and 3 from J, leaving 14 bases between them. The CDR3 covers 15 residues. The germline V gene has CDR1 LNHDA and CDR2 SQIVND (reference sequence). CDR3 sequence (DNA): TGTGCCAGTAGTATTTCCGCGGCTACTTACACTGAAGCTTTCTTT. It codes for CASSISAATYTEAFF.

The rearrangement uses TRBV28 and TRBJ1-6; 7 nucleotides agree with TRBD1. The trim removed 2 bases at V and 9 bases at J, leaving 4 bases unmatched. This CDR3 spans 14 amino acids. Germline assignment: CDR1 MDHEN and CDR2 SYDVKM. CDR3: CASSLGGGGSPLHF. CDR3 coding DNA: TGTGCCAGCAGTTTAGGAGGGGGCGGTTCACCCCTCCACTTT.

The chain links TRBV28 to TRBJ2-5; D is possibly TRBD1 (6 bases). The V end lost 9 bases, the J end lost 5 bases, and 16 bases lay between the germline ends. The CDR3 covers 13 residues. In germline, CDR1 is MDHEN, CDR2 SYDVKM. CDR3 nucleotides: TGTGCCAGTGTGTGGGGGCCAGGTGAGACCCAGTACTTC. Protein product: CASVWGPGETQYF.

This chain joins TRBV3-1 (or the pseudogene TRBV3-2) and TRBJ2-7; no definite D call. This CDR3 is built from 12 residues. The germline V gene encodes CDR1 LGHDT and CDR2 YNNKEL (reference sequence). The V end lost 2 bases, the J end lost 7 bases, and 9 bases lay between the germline ends. The CDR3 here is CASSQPGWEQYF. CDR3 bases: TGTGCCAGCAGCCAACCGGGTTGGGAGCAGTACTTC.

V gene TRBV27 combines with J gene TRBJ2-7; tentative D call: TRBD2 (6 bases). V was cut by 5 bases and J by 3 bases, with 17 bases left in between. Germline values: CDR1 MNHEY, CDR2 SMNVEV (reference sequence). The CDR3 totals 15 residues. The CDR3 here is CASSRRERTYYEQYF. The CDR3 DNA is TGTGCCAGCAGTAGGAGGGAACGAACCTACTACGAGCAGTACTTC.

The J gene is TRBJ1-5, the V gene TRBV7-2; D is uncertain. The germline CDR1 and CDR2 sequences are SGHTA and FQGNSA. This CDR3 comprises 13 residues. V dropped 1 base and J dropped 6 bases, with 7 bases sitting between them. This CDR3 is CASSLVGGQPQHF. The CDR3 DNA reads TGTGCCAGCAGCTTAGTTGGCGGTCAGCCCCAGCATTTT.